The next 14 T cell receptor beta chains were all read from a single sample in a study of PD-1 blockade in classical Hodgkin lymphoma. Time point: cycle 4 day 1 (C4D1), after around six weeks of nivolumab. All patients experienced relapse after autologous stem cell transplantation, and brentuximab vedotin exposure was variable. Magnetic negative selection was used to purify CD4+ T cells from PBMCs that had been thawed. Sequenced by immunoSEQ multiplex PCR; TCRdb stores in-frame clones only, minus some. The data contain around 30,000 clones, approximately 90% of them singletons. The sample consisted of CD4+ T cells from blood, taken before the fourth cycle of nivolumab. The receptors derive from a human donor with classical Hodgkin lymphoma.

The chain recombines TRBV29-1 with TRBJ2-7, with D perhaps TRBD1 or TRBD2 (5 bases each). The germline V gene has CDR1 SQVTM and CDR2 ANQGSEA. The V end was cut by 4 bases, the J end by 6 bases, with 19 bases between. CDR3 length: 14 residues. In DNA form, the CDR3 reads TGCAGCGTTGGAGCCCTTGGGGGAATCGGCGAGCAGTACTTC. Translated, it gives CSVGALGGIGEQYF.

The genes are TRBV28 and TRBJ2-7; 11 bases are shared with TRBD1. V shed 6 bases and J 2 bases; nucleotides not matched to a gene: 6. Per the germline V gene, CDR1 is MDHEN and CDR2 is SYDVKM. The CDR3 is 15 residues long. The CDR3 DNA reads TGTGCCAGCAGCTCAAGGGACAGGGGGGCCTACGAGCAGTACTTC. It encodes CASSSRDRGAYEQYF. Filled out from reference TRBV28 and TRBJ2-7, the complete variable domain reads DVKVTQSSRYLVKRTGEKVFLECVQDMDHENMFWYRQDPGLGLRLIYFSYDVKMKEKGDIPEGYSVSREKKERFSLILESASTNQTSMYLCASSSRDRGAYEQYFGPGTRLTVT.

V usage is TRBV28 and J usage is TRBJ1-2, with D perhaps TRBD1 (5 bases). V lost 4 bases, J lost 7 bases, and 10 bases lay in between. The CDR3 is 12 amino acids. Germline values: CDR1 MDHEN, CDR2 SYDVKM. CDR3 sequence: CASSSSGLGYTF. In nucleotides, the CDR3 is TGTGCCAGCAGTTCCTCAGGGCTTGGCTACACCTTC.

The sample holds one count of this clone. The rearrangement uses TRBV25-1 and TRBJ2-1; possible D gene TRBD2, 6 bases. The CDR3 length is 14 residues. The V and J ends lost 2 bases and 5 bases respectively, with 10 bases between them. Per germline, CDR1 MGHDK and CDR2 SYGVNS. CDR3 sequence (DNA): TGTGCCAGCAGTGAAGTATGGGGGGACAATGAGCAGTTCTTC. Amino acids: CASSEVWGDNEQFF.

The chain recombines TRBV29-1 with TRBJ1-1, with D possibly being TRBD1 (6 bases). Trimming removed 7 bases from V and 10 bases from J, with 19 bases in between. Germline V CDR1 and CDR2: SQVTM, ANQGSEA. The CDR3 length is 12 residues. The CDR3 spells CSGKPGESSAFF. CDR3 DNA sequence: TGCAGCGGTAAGCCAGGGGAGTCCTCAGCTTTCTTT.

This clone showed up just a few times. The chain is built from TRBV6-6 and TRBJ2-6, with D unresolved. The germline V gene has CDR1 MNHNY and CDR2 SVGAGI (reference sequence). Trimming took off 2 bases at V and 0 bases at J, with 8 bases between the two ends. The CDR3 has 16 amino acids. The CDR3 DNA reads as TGTGCCAGCAGTTACCCCGCCACCTCTGGGGCCAACGTCCTGACTTTC. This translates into CASSYPATSGANVLTF.

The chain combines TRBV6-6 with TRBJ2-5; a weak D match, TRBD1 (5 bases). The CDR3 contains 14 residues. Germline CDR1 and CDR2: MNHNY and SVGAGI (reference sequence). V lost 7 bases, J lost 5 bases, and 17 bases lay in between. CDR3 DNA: TGTGCCAGCAACCGACAGTCCCCAAGGGAGACCCAGTACTTC. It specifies CASNRQSPRETQYF.

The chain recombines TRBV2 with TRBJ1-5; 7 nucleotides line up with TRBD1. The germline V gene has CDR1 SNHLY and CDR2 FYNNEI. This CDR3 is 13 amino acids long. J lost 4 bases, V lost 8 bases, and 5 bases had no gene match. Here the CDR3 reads CASAGQENQPQHF. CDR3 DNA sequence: TGTGCCAGCGCAGGACAGGAGAATCAGCCCCAGCATTTT.

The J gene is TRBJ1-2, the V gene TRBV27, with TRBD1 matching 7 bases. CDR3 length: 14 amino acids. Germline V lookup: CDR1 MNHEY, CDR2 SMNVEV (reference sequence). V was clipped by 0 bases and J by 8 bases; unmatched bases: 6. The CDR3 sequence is CASSLSTGKWGYTF. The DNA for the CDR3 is TGTGCCAGCAGTTTATCGACAGGGAAATGGGGCTACACCTTC.

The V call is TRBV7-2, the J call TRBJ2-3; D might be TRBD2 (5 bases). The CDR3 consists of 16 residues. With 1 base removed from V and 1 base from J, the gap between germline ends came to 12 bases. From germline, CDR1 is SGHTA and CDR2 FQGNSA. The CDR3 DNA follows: TGTGCCAGCAGCTTAGGACTATCCGGGGGCACAGATACGCAGTATTTT. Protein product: CASSLGLSGGTDTQYF.

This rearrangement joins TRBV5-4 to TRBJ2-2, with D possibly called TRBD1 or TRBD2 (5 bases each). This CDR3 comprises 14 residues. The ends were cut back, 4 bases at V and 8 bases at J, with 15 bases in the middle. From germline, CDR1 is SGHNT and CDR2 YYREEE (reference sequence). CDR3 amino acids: CASSSKSGAGELFF. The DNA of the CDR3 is TGTGCCAGCAGCAGTAAATCCGGGGCTGGGGAGCTGTTTTTT.

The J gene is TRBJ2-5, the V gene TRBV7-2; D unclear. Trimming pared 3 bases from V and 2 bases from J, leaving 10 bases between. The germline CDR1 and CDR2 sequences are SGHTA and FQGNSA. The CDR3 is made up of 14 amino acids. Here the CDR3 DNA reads TGTGCCAGCAGCTTTCTGGGCCCACAAGAGACCCAGTACTTC. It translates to CASSFLGPQETQYF.

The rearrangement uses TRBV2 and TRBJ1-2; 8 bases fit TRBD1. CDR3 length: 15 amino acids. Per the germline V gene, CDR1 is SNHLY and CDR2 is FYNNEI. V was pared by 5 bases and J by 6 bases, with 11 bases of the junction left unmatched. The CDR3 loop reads CASSPLDRERNGYTF. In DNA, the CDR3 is TGTGCCAGCAGTCCTCTGGACAGGGAAAGGAATGGCTACACCTTC. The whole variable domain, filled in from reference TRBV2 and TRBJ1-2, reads EPEVTQTPSHQVTQMGQEVILRCVPISNHLYFYWYRQILGQKVEFLVSFYNNEISEKSEIFDDQFSVERPDGSNFTLKIRSTKLEDSAMYFCASSPLDRERNGYTFGSGTRLTVV.

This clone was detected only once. CDR3 in DNA: TGCGCCAGCAGCTCGCAACAGGCGGACTATGGCTACACCTTC. Its protein is CASSSQQADYGYTF. The chain combines TRBV5-1 with TRBJ1-2; D is possibly TRBD1 (5 bases). This CDR3 contains 14 residues. Germline assignment: CDR1 SGHRS and CDR2 YFSETQ. Between the trimmed V and J ends, which lost 3 bases and 3 bases, there was a span of 12 bases.